The 32 T cell receptor beta chains presented below share a single source sample, sequenced in a study of shared clonotypes between healthy human individuals. Only in-frame clones appear in the TCRdb table, and some are missing; sequencing was by immunoSEQ multiplex PCR. The sample yields some 480,000 clones, 70% to 85% seen once. Input material: PBMCs. The receptors derive from a woman in her 40s in good health. Some clones in this sample may be carry-over from other donors' samples.

This clone was recorded only once. The V gene is TRBV5-1, the J gene TRBJ2-6, with unresolved D. The CDR3 consists of 17 residues. Germline V CDR1 and CDR2: SGHRS, YFSETQ. V lost 6 bases, J lost 5 bases, and 21 bases lay in between. The CDR3 DNA reads TGCGCCAGCATTCAGGAAGGTTCACAAAGTCGGGCCAACGTCCTGACTTTC. Its translation is CASIQEGSQSRANVLTF.

The V and J genes are TRBV11-1 and TRBJ2-1, with 8 bases identical to TRBD2. The CDR3 is 15 residues long. CDR1 and CDR2 (germline): SGHAT, FQDESV (reference sequence). The V gene end was trimmed by 1 base and the J gene end by 8 bases; junction bases not matched to a gene: 7. The CDR3: CASSLGTGLAYEQFF. CDR3 sequence (DNA): TGTGCCAGCAGCTTAGGGACCGGACTAGCCTATGAGCAGTTCTTC.

The V gene is TRBV2, the J gene TRBJ1-2; perhaps TRBD1 as D (6 bases). The V gene's germline CDR1 is SNHLY and CDR2 FYNNEI. This CDR3 comprises 15 residues. Between the trimmed V and J ends, which lost 7 bases and 1 base, there was a span of 16 bases. CDR3 loop: CASKPQTGDNYGYTF. Written as DNA, the CDR3 is TGTGCCAGCAAACCTCAGACAGGAGATAACTATGGCTACACCTTC. The full variable domain, completed using reference TRBV2 and TRBJ1-2, is EPEVTQTPSHQVTQMGQEVILRCVPISNHLYFYWYRQILGQKVEFLVSFYNNEISEKSEIFDDQFSVERPDGSNFTLKIRSTKLEDSAMYFCASKPQTGDNYGYTFGSGTRLTVV.

V is TRBV15 and J is TRBJ2-7, with D hard to call. Germline CDR1 and CDR2: LNHNV and YYDKDF (reference sequence). V gave up 5 bases and J gave up 1 base, with 9 bases separating them. The CDR3 consists of 13 residues. The CDR3 protein is CATSETASYEQYF. The CDR3 bases are TGTGCCACCAGCGAAACAGCTTCCTACGAGCAGTACTTC.

The chain is built from TRBV28 and TRBJ1-4; D perhaps matches TRBD1 (5 bases). V was trimmed by 4 bases and J by 8 bases, leaving 8 bases between them. This CDR3 spans 12 amino acids. Germline values: CDR1 MDHEN, CDR2 SYDVKM. Written as DNA, the CDR3 is TGTGCCAGCAGTTCGGCAGGGGAAAAACTGTTTTTT. Its protein is CASSSAGEKLFF. Looking up the rest from reference TRBV28 and TRBJ1-4 gives the full variable domain: DVKVTQSSRYLVKRTGEKVFLECVQDMDHENMFWYRQDPGLGLRLIYFSYDVKMKEKGDIPEGYSVSREKKERFSLILESASTNQTSMYLCASSSAGEKLFFGSGTQLSVL.

J is TRBJ1-4 and V is TRBV2; a weak D match, TRBD1 (6 bases). From germline, CDR1 is SNHLY and CDR2 FYNNEI. The CDR3 totals 13 residues. V was cut by 8 bases and J by 5 bases, with 12 bases left in between. The CDR3 loop reads CASSGQSNEKLFF. The CDR3 DNA is TGTGCCAGCTCCGGACAGTCGAATGAAAAACTGTTTTTT.

In nucleotides, the CDR3 is TGCGCCAGCAGTGGGGTTTCCGAGGGGAGCTCCTACGAGCAGTACTTC. Protein: CASSGVSEGSSYEQYF. V and J are TRBV10-2 and TRBJ2-5, with D tentatively TRBD1 or TRBD2 (5 bases each). The end of the DNA is better explained by TRBJ2-7, so the J call may be wrong. The CDR3 loop spans 16 amino acids. Germline V gene lookup returns CDR1 WSHSY and CDR2 SAAADI.

This clone has just a few counts. This rearrangement joins TRBV5-1 to TRBJ2-7; no clear D gene. Trimming removed 2 bases at V and 3 bases at J, with 9 bases between. The germline V gene encodes CDR1 SGHRS and CDR2 YFSETQ. The CDR3 sequence is 13 residues long. CDR3 loop: CASSFGLDYEQYF. As DNA, the CDR3 is TGCGCCAGCAGCTTTGGGCTAGACTACGAGCAGTACTTC.

The V and J genes are TRBV4-3 and TRBJ1-1; D is undetermined. Germline CDR1 and CDR2: LGHNA and YSLEER. This CDR3 is built from 14 residues. Trimming took 4 bases from V and 4 from J, leaving 13 bases between them. The DNA for the CDR3 is TGCGCCAGCAGCCGATTAGATGGGAGCACTGAAGCTTTCTTT. Its translation is CASSRLDGSTEAFF.

This sequence joins TRBV7-6 and TRBJ2-5; D assignment may be TRBD1 or TRBD2 (5 bases each). Germline CDR1 SGHVS, CDR2 FNYEAQ. V was shortened by 5 bases and J by 1 base, with 14 bases between the two germline ends. The CDR3 contains 15 residues. CDR3 sequence (DNA): TGTGCCAGCAGCCTAAGATCGAGGGGCCAAGAGACCCAGTACTTC. Its translation is CASSLRSRGQETQYF.

This clone was counted once. The chain recombines TRBV7-3 with TRBJ2-6; no firm D call. Germline CDR1 is SGHTA and CDR2 is FQGTGA. The CDR3 spans 15 residues. V shed 5 bases and J shed 1 base, with 9 bases lying between them. CDR3 DNA sequence: TGTGCCAGCAGCATCTTCCCATCTGGGGCCAACGTCCTGACTTTC. Protein: CASSIFPSGANVLTF.

V usage is TRBV30 and J usage is TRBJ2-3; the D gene is possibly TRBD1 (5 bases). The length of the CDR3 is 13 residues. The V end lost 1 base, the J end lost 5 bases, and 10 bases lay between the germline ends. The germline CDR1 and CDR2 sequences are GTSNPN and SVGIG (reference sequence). The CDR3 sequence is CAWSGQFIDTQYF. CDR3 in DNA: TGTGCCTGGAGTGGACAGTTTATAGATACGCAGTATTTT.

In the case of this clone: Other nucleotide sequences from this sample produce the same CDR3. The rearrangement links TRBV2 to TRBJ1-5; 7 bases map to TRBD1. This CDR3 contains 14 residues. After removal of 4 bases from V and 1 base from J, the junction contained 1 base not matched to a gene. CDR1 is SNHLY and CDR2 is FYNNEI in the germline V gene. CDR3: CASSGQGSNQPQHF. For the CDR3, the DNA is TGTGCCAGCAGTGGACAGGGAAGCAATCAGCCCCAGCATTTT. Combining the CDR3 with reference TRBV2 and TRBJ1-5 gives the whole variable domain EPEVTQTPSHQVTQMGQEVILRCVPISNHLYFYWYRQILGQKVEFLVSFYNNEISEKSEIFDDQFSVERPDGSNFTLKIRSTKLEDSAMYFCASSGQGSNQPQHFGDGTRLSIL.

The V call is TRBV10-3, the J call TRBJ2-3; 9 nucleotides align to TRBD1. The trim removed 2 bases at V and 6 bases at J, leaving 9 bases unmatched. Germline V CDR1 and CDR2: ENHRY, SYGVKD. The CDR3 loop spans 16 amino acids. The CDR3 sequence is CAISERASGQGDTQYF. As DNA, the CDR3 is TGTGCCATCAGTGAGCGGGCTAGCGGACAGGGGGATACGCAGTATTTT.

The chain links TRBV28 to TRBJ2-3; D not certain. The V end lost 3 bases, the J end lost 5 bases, and 9 bases lay between the germline ends. The CDR3 extends over 13 amino acids. CDR1 is MDHEN and CDR2 is SYDVKM in the germline V gene. CDR3 coding DNA: TGTGCCAGCAGTTTTGGTGGTGAAGATACGCAGTATTTT. Translation gives CASSFGGEDTQYF.

Of note for this clone: The same CDR3 arises from other DNA sequences in this sample as well. The CDR3 reads CACPGGFGEKLFF. Here the CDR3 DNA reads TGTGCCTGTCCCGGGGGCTTCGGTGAAAAACTGTTTTTT. J is TRBJ1-4 and V is TRBV30, with D possibly being TRBD1 (6 bases). V lost 6 bases and J 7 bases, leaving 15 bases between the germline ends. The CDR3 runs to 13 residues. CDR1 and CDR2 from the germline V gene are GTSNPN and SVGIG (reference sequence). Complete variable domain (other parts from reference TRBV30 and TRBJ1-4): SQTIHQWPATLVQPVGSPLSLECTVEGTSNPNLYWYRQAAGRGLQLLFYSVGIGQISSEVPQNLSASRPQDRQFILSSKKLLLSDSGFYLCACPGGFGEKLFFGSGTQLSVL.

This sequence joins TRBV7-2 and TRBJ2-1, with D tentatively TRBD1 (6 bases). The CDR3 loop spans 15 amino acids. The V and J ends lost 5 bases and 0 bases respectively, with 11 bases between them. From germline, CDR1 is SGHTA and CDR2 FQGNSA. DNA for the CDR3: TGTGCCAGCAGCCTACAGGGATACTCCTACAATGAGCAGTTCTTC. Translated, it gives CASSLQGYSYNEQFF.

This clone was seen a single time. The chain couples TRBV10-3 to TRBJ2-5; tentatively, D is TRBD1 (5 bases). Germline loops: CDR1 ENHRY, CDR2 SYGVKD. This CDR3 comprises 17 residues. Trimming took 2 bases from V and 1 from J, leaving 17 bases between them. The CDR3 DNA reads as TGTGCCATCAGTGAGCAACTGTGGACATTGTCCCAAGAGACCCAGTACTTC. Translating it yields CAISEQLWTLSQETQYF.

This clone occurred a few times. Other DNA sequences from this sample encode an identical CDR3 as well. The chain recombines TRBV21-1 with TRBJ2-7; the D segment call TRBD2 is taken from the table without a DNA check. TRBV21-1 represents a pseudogene. The CDR3 contains 16 residues. In DNA form, the CDR3 reads TGTGCCAGCAACGGACTAGCGGGAGTCTCCATATACGAGCAGTACTTC. It translates to CASNGLAGVSIYEQYF.

The V call is TRBV4-2, the J call TRBJ2-3; 8 bases map to TRBD2. The CDR3 length is 14 residues. Looked up from germline, CDR1 is LGHNA and CDR2 is YNFKEQ. The junction had 4 bases not matched to a gene; V was cut back by 5 bases and J by 3 bases. The CDR3 sequence is CASSRERETDTQYF. The CDR3 DNA reads as TGTGCCAGCAGCAGGGAGCGGGAGACAGATACGCAGTATTTT.

The V call is TRBV5-1, the J call TRBJ2-5; TRBD2 aligns across 12 bases. The germline CDR1 and CDR2 sequences are SGHRS and YFSETQ. The J segment lost 5 bases and the V segment lost 5 bases, leaving 10 bases of the junction unmatched. The CDR3 is made up of 16 amino acids. The CDR3 DNA sequence: TGCGCCAGCAGGACCCGAAGGACTAGCGGGACGGAGACCCAGTACTTC. Protein: CASRTRRTSGTETQYF. The whole variable domain, filled in from reference TRBV5-1 and TRBJ2-5, reads KAGVTQTPRYLIKTRGQQVTLSCSPISGHRSVSWYQQTPGQGLQFLFEYFSETQRNKGNFPGRFSGRQFSNSRSEMNVSTLELGDSALYLCASRTRRTSGTETQYFGPGTRLLVL.

The chain employs TRBV27 and TRBJ1-1, with D possibly matching TRBD1 (5 bases). The germline V gene encodes CDR1 MNHEY and CDR2 SMNVEV (reference sequence). V was pared by 6 bases and J by 0 bases, with 8 bases between. This CDR3 has 13 residues. CDR3 residues: CASSPTVNTEAFF. DNA for the CDR3: TGTGCCAGCAGCCCGACAGTGAACACTGAAGCTTTCTTT.

The V and J genes are TRBV18 and TRBJ1-2, with D maybe TRBD1 (6 bases). V lost 6 bases, J lost 6 bases, and 14 bases lay in between. CDR1 KGHSH and CDR2 LQKENI come from the germline V gene. The CDR3 length is 13 residues. This CDR3 reads CASSPRAGDGYTF. CDR3 DNA sequence: TGTGCCAGCTCCCCTCGGGCAGGGGATGGCTACACCTTC.

This clone was counted between two and nine times. The chain is built from TRBV7-3 and TRBJ1-2; weak D call: TRBD1 (5 bases). The CDR3 is made up of 12 amino acids. V was shortened by 5 bases and J by 4 bases, with 8 bases between the two germline ends. Germline values: CDR1 SGHTA, CDR2 FQGTGA. This CDR3 reads CASSRDGYGYTF. CDR3 nucleotides: TGTGCCAGCAGCCGGGACGGCTATGGCTACACCTTC. The full variable domain, with the rest looked up from reference TRBV7-3 and TRBJ1-2, is GAGVSQTPSNKVTEKGKYVELRCDPISGHTALYWYRQSLGQGPEFLIYFQGTGAADDSGLPNDRFFAVRPEGSVSTLKIQRTERGDSAVYLCASSRDGYGYTFGSGTRLTVV.

The chain uses TRBV19 and TRBJ1-5; D unresolved. The CDR3 contains 14 residues. Trimming removed 9 bases from V and 2 bases from J, with 14 bases in between. Germline CDR1 and CDR2: LNHDA and SQIVND (reference sequence). DNA of the CDR3: TGTGCCAGCACCCGAAGTGGCGGCAATCAGCCCCAGCATTTT. Its protein is CASTRSGGNQPQHF.

The J gene is TRBJ2-7, the V gene TRBV30, with 8 bases aligning to TRBD2. CDR1 GTSNPN and CDR2 SVGIG come from the germline V gene (reference sequence). Germline trimming cut 1 base from V and 7 bases from J; bases unmatched to any gene: 3. The CDR3 covers 12 residues. The CDR3 DNA reads TGTGCCTGGAGTGCGGGAGGGCCGGAGCAGTACTTC. This translates into CAWSAGGPEQYF.

The chain joins TRBV6-5 to TRBJ2-1; TRBD2 aligns across 8 bases. V lost 4 bases and J lost 0; bases outside the gene matches: 2. This CDR3 region has 15 residues. Per germline, CDR1 MNHEY and CDR2 SVGAGI. CDR3 coding DNA: TGTGCCAGCAGTTTGAGCGGGGGCTCCTACAATGAGCAGTTCTTC. Encoded protein: CASSLSGGSYNEQFF.

CDR3 sequence: CASSNSVDYGYTF. The CDR3 DNA reads TGTGCCAGCAGTAACAGCGTCGACTATGGCTACACCTTC. V usage is TRBV28 and J usage is TRBJ1-2; D is uncertain. With 5 bases removed from V and 3 bases from J, the gap between germline ends came to 10 bases. Germline assignment: CDR1 MDHEN and CDR2 SYDVKM. The CDR3 extends over 13 amino acids.

The rearrangement links TRBV7-2 to TRBJ2-5, with 9 bases identical to TRBD1. Trimming at V came to 6 bases and at J to 7 bases, leaving 9 bases not matched to a gene. The germline CDR1 and CDR2 sequences are SGHTA and FQGNSA. The CDR3 runs 14 residues. CDR3 bases: TGTGCCAGCAGTGGCACAGGGGGCGCGGGGACCCAGTACTTC. Amino acids: CASSGTGGAGTQYF.

This chain uses TRBV27 with TRBJ2-1; 11 nucleotides align to TRBD2. CDR3 length: 18 amino acids. Looked up from germline, CDR1 is MNHEY and CDR2 is SMNVEV (reference sequence). With 5 bases clipped from V and 2 bases from J, the junction kept 11 bases outside the gene matches. CDR3 sequence (DNA): TGTGCCAGCAGTATCACTAGCGGGAGTGGTAAACCCTACAATGAGCAGTTCTTC. It codes for CASSITSGSGKPYNEQFF.

This clone occurred a few times. The V gene is TRBV10-3, the J gene TRBJ1-5, with no clear D. CDR3 length: 13 amino acids. Germline V gene lookup returns CDR1 ENHRY and CDR2 SYGVKD. V was cut by 6 bases and J by 0 bases, with 6 bases left in between. The CDR3 DNA sequence: TGTGCCATCAGCGTAGATAGCAATCAGCCCCAGCATTTT. Translated, it gives CAISVDSNQPQHF.

The table lists this clone with a few counts. The chain couples TRBV27 to TRBJ2-2, with TRBD2 identical over 10 bases. From germline, CDR1 is MNHEY and CDR2 SMNVEV (reference sequence). The CDR3 has 15 residues. V shed 6 bases and J 6 bases; nucleotides not matched to a gene: 7. The CDR3 protein is CASRERGGLAGELFF. For the CDR3, the DNA is TGTGCCAGCAGGGAGCGGGGGGGGCTTGCCGGGGAGCTGTTTTTT.